Listed here is a single T cell receptor beta chain. Library preparation tagged each individual cDNA molecule with a unique molecular identifier. TCRdb processed the RACE reads anew with MiXCR; each CDR3 protein has one entry. In the table there are about 380,000 distinct CDR3 sequences, 5.1% of which are singletons. Time point indicated: pre-sensitization, week 0. Described treatment: therapeutic diphenylcyclopropenone sensitization with weekly scalp DPC. The sample is drawn from a study of human T cells and chemical hapten exposure. Overall study context: In the sensitization step, 2% DPC was placed on approximately 2 cm by approximately 2 cm of upper inner arm skin.

V lost 0 bases to trimming and J lost 4 bases, with 13 bases between them. This CDR3 comprises 17 residues. This sample comprised whole blood, obtained in connection with sensitization to the hapten diphenylcyclopropenone (DPC). The clonotype originates from a woman aged 50 to 60 with alopecia areata. Some clones in this sample may be carry-over from other donors' samples. The rearrangement links TRBV23-1 to TRBJ2-6, with D maybe TRBD2 (5 bases). TRBV23-1 is an open reading frame, and its role is uncertain. Here the CDR3 DNA reads TGCGCCAGCAGTCAATCGGTCGGGATGCTGGGGGCCAACGTCCTGACTTTC. Protein: CASSQSVGMLGANVLTF.